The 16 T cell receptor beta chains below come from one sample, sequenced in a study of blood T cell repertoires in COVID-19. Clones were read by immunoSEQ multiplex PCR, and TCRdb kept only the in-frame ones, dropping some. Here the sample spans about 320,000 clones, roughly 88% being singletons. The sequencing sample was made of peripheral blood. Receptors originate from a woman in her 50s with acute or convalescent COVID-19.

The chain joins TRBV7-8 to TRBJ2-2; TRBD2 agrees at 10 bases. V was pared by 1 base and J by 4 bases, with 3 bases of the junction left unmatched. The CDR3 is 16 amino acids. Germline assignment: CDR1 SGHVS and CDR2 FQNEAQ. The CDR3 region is CASSLVAGGSTGELFF. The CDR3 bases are TGTGCCAGCAGCTTAGTAGCGGGAGGTTCCACCGGGGAGCTGTTTTTT.

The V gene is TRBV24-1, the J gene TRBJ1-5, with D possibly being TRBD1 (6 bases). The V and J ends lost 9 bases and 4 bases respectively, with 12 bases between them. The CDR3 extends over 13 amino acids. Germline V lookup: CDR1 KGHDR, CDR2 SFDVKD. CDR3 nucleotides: TGTGCCACCGGGGGCTCCGGTAATCAGCCCCAGCATTTT. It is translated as CATGGSGNQPQHF.

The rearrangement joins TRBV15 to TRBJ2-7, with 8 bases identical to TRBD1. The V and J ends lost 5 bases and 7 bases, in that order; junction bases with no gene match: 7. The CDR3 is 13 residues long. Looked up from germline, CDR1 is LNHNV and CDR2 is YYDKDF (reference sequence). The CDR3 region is CATSGRGLGEQYF. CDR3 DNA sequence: TGTGCCACCAGCGGCAGGGGGCTGGGAGAGCAGTACTTC.

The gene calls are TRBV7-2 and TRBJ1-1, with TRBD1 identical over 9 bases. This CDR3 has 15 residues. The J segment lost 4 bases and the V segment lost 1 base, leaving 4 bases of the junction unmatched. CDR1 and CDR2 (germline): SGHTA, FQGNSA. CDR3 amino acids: CASSLGGQGGTEAFF. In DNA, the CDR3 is TGTGCCAGCAGCTTAGGGGGACAGGGCGGCACTGAAGCTTTCTTT.

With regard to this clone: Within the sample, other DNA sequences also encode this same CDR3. CDR3 loop: CASSLGAYEQYF. The CDR3 DNA follows: TGTGCCAGCAGCTTAGGGGCCTACGAGCAGTACTTC. The rearrangement uses TRBV5-6 and TRBJ2-7; TRBD1 might be the D (5 bases). CDR3 length equals 12 residues. From germline, CDR1 is SGHDT and CDR2 YYEEEE. V was clipped by 2 bases and J by 2 bases, with 5 bases between them.

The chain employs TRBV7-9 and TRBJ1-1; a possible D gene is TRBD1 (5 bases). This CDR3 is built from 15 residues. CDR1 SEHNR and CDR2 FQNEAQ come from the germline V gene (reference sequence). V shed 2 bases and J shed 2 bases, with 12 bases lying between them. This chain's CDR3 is CASSLSRGFNTEAFF. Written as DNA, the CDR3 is TGTGCCAGCAGCTTATCTAGGGGTTTTAACACTGAAGCTTTCTTT.

Here the CDR3 reads CASSQDETGGFYNEQFF. In DNA, the CDR3 is TGCGCCAGCAGCCAAGATGAGACGGGAGGATTCTACAATGAGCAGTTCTTC. The J gene is TRBJ2-1, the V gene TRBV4-1; TRBD2 matches 7 bases. The germline V gene encodes CDR1 MGHRA and CDR2 YSYEKL. V was pared by 0 bases and J by 3 bases, with 8 bases of the junction left unmatched. The CDR3 is made up of 17 amino acids.

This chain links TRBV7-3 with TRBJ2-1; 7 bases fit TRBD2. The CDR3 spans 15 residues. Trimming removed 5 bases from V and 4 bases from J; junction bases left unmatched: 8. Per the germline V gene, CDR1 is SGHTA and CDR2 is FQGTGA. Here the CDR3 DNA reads TGTGCCAGCAGCGCGGGACTACCGTCGTACAATGAGCAGTTCTTC. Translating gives CASSAGLPSYNEQFF.

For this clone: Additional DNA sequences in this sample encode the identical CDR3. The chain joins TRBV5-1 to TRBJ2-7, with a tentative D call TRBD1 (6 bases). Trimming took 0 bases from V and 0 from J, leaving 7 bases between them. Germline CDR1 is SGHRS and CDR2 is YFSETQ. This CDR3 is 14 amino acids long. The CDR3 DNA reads TGCGCCAGCAGCTTGGTACAGGGCTCCTACGAGCAGTACTTC. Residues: CASSLVQGSYEQYF.

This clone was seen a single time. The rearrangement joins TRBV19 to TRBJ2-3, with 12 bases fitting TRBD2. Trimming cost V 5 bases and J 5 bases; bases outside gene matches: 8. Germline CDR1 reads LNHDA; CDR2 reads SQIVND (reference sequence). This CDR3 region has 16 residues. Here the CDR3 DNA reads TGTGCCAGTAGTTCCGGGCCGGGACTAGCGGGAGATACGCAGTATTTT. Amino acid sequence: CASSSGPGLAGDTQYF.

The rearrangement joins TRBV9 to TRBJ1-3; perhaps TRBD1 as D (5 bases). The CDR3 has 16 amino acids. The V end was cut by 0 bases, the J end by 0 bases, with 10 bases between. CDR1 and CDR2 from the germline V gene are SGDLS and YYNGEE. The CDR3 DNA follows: TGTGCCAGCAGCGTAGACGGGGGGAGCTCTGGAAACACCATATATTTT. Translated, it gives CASSVDGGSSGNTIYF.

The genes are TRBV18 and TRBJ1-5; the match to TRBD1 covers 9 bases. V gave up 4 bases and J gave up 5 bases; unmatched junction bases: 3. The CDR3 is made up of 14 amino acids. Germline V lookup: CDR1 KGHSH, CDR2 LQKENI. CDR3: CASSRTGVDQPQHF. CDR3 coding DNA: TGTGCCAGCTCACGGACAGGGGTCGATCAGCCCCAGCATTTT.

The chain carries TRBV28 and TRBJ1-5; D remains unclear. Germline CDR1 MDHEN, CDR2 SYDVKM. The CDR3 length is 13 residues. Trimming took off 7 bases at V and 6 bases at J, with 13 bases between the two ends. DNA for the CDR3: TGTGCCAGCATGTTTGGAGGCGGTCAGCCCCAGCATTTT. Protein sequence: CASMFGGGQPQHF.

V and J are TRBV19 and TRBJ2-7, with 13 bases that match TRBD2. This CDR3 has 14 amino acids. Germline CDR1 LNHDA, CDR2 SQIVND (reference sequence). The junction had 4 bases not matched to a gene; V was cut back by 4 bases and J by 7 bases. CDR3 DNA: TGTGCCAGTAGTACGGGACTAGCGGGGATAGAGCAGTACTTC. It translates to CASSTGLAGIEQYF.

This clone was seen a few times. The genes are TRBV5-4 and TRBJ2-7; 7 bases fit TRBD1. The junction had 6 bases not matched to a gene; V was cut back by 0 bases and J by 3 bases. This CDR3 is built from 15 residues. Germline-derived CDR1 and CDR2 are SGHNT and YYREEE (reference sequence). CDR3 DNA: TGTGCCAGCAGCTTGGAGGGCAGGGGGTTCTACGAGCAGTACTTC. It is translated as CASSLEGRGFYEQYF.

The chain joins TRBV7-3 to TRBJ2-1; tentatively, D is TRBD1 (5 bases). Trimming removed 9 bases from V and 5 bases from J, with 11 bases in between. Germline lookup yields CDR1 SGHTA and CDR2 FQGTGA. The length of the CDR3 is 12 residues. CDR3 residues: CASSGADNEQFF. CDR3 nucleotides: TGTGCCAGTAGTGGGGCCGACAATGAGCAGTTCTTC.